These T cell receptor beta chains were read from a single sample in a study of Graves' ophthalmopathy and Graves' hyperthyroidism. TCRdb independently ran MiXCR on the multiplex PCR reads; one entry per CDR3 protein. This sample has about 600,000 distinct CDR3 sequences; 35% to 45% occur once, and the top ten carry about 4.1%. The sequencing input was peripheral blood or thyroid tissue (not recorded which). These receptors came from an adult man with Graves' hyperthyroidism. Each CDR3 is given with its conserved first and last residue. D genes are given only for firm matches. Rows may omit the clone size; those that give it use once, few, many or a size class.

CDR3	DNA	J	V	size	D
CSVASPEAFF	TGCAGCGTTGCGTCTCCTGAAGCTTTCTTT	TRBJ1-1	TRBV29-1	-	-
CSLGQGNTEAFF	TGCAGTCTGGGACAGGGGAACACTGAAGCTTTCTTT	TRBJ1-1	TRBV20-1	few	TRBD1
CASSRSGRNTEAFF	TGTGCCAGCAGCCGATCGGGGCGGAACACTGAAGCTTTCTTT	TRBJ1-1	TRBV7-9	many	-
CASNDAGTGGNEQFF	TGTGCCAGTAACGACGCCGGGACAGGGGGCAATGAGCAGTTCTTC	TRBJ2-1	TRBV19	few	TRBD1
CASRISSYEQYF	TGTGCCAGCAGGATCAGTTCATACGAGCAGTACTTC	TRBJ2-7	TRBV7-2	-	-
CSARQGLSNQPQHF	TGCAGTGCAAGACAGGGGCTCAGCAATCAGCCCCAGCATTTT	TRBJ1-5	TRBV20-1	many	TRBD1
CSGGLGLATGELFF	TGCAGCGGGGGGCTCGGACTAGCCACCGGGGAGCTGTTTTTT	TRBJ2-2	TRBV29-1	many	TRBD2
CASSKQGALTEAFF	TGTGCCAGCAGCAAACAGGGGGCTCTCACTGAAGCTTTCTTT	TRBJ1-1	TRBV27	-	TRBD1
CASSVIGYGYTF	TGTGCCAGCAGCGTAATAGGGTATGGCTACACCTTC	TRBJ1-2	TRBV9	many	-
CASSGWRTSGLYEQYF	TGTGCCAGCAGTGGCTGGCGGACTAGCGGGTTGTACGAGCAGTACTTC	TRBJ2-7	TRBV2	-	TRBD2
CASSPPTGRGSEKLFF	TGTGCCAGCAGCCCGCCGACAGGACGGGGCAGTGAAAAACTGTTTTTT	TRBJ1-4	TRBV7-8	-	-
CSGGTQLEAFF	TGCAGCGGGGGCACTCAGCTAGAAGCTTTCTTT	TRBJ1-1	TRBV29-1	many	-
CASSQSIEGGRKYF	TGTGCCAGCAGCCAAAGTATAGAGGGTGGGAGAAAGTACTTC	TRBJ2-7	TRBV7-2	-	-
CASSVVQGDTGNTIYF	TGTGCCAGCAGCGTAGTCCAGGGGGACACTGGAAACACCATATATTTT	TRBJ1-3	TRBV9	-	TRBD1
CASTADRANTEAFF	TGTGCCAGCACCGCAGACAGGGCCAACACTGAAGCTTTCTTT	TRBJ1-1	TRBV12-3/TRBV12-4	-	TRBD1
CASSELYEQFF	TGTGCCAGCAGCGAGCTGTATGAGCAGTTCTTC	TRBJ2-1	TRBV25-1	-	-
CASSLGTWGKNQPQHF	TGTGCCAGCAGCTTAGGGACGTGGGGTAAAAATCAGCCCCAGCATTTT	TRBJ1-5	TRBV7-9	-	-
CASSLSQGSTEAFF	TGCGCCAGCAGCCTATCACAGGGGAGCACTGAAGCTTTCTTT	TRBJ1-1	TRBV4-1	many	TRBD1
CASSGTTNTEAFF	TGTGCCAGCAGTGGAACAACGAACACTGAAGCTTTCTTT	TRBJ1-1	TRBV2	-	-
CASSPAGGPGAFF	TGTGCCAGCAGCCCAGCGGGGGGGCCAGGGGCTTTCTTT	TRBJ1-1	TRBV7-9	-	-
CASSVLGTEAFF	TGTGCCAGTAGTGTATTGGGCACTGAAGCTTTCTTT	TRBJ1-1	TRBV19	many	-
CASRRLAGSYNEQFF	TGTGCCAGCAGGCGGCTAGCGGGCTCCTACAATGAGCAGTTCTTC	TRBJ2-1	TRBV7-9	-	TRBD2
CASSLIRDTEAFF	TGTGCCAGCAGCTTAATACGGGACACTGAAGCTTTCTTT	TRBJ1-1	TRBV11-2	many	-